The clone carrying this TCR beta chain was seen ten or more times. What it recognizes is unknown. TCRdb called the reads again in MiXCR, with one record for every CDR3 protein. The sample includes about 110,000 distinct CDR3 sequences, roughly 39% of them seen just once. The data were taken from a study of T cell repertoires in cytomegalovirus infection. Background on the study: Shared public TCR beta signatures pointed to both CMV infection and a matching HLA type.

Germline V CDR1 and CDR2: MDHEN, SYDVKM. This CDR3 spans 15 amino acids. Deletions cut 10 bases from V and 1 base from J, with 19 bases between. The source is a human donor in good health (CMV status not recorded). Some clones in this sample may be carry-over from other donors' samples. This material consisted of CD8+ T cells from cultured PBMCs, taken from culture after CMV antigen stimulation. This chain connects TRBV28 to TRBJ1-1, with D possibly TRBD1 on 5 matching bases. The CDR3 DNA is TGTGCCACCCGACGGCAGGGAGAGGGGAACACTGAAGCTTTCTTT. Residues: CATRRQGEGNTEAFF.